This entry lists 22 T cell receptor beta chains sequenced from one sample in a study of shared clonotypes between healthy human individuals. The data were produced by immunoSEQ multiplex PCR, yet TCRdb's version contains in-frame clones alone and is incomplete. The sample records under 1,900,000 clones, approximately 98.5% being singletons. Sequenced material: naive CD4+ T cells sorted from blood. The subset denotes: CD45RA+ positively selected. Receptors were obtained from a man aged 30 to 45 in good health.

V is TRBV25-1 and J is TRBJ2-5, with a weak D call TRBD1 (7 bases). Germline V lookup: CDR1 MGHDK, CDR2 SYGVNS. This CDR3 has 17 residues. V was shortened by 8 bases and J by 0 bases, with 22 bases between the two germline ends. The CDR3 protein is CASGGDSPFRDQETQYF. CDR3 in DNA: TGTGCCAGCGGAGGGGACAGCCCCTTTCGAGACCAAGAGACCCAGTACTTC.

The chain has TRBV7-6 and TRBJ1-1, with D unresolved. Between the trimmed V and J ends, which lost 1 base and 5 bases, there was a span of 8 bases. Germline lookup yields CDR1 SGHVS and CDR2 FNYEAQ. The CDR3 contains 13 residues. The CDR3 loop is CASSLVMRTEAFF. The CDR3 nucleotides are TGTGCCAGCAGCTTAGTAATGAGGACTGAAGCTTTCTTT.

The V and J genes are TRBV27 and TRBJ2-7, with TRBD2 as a possible D gene (5 bases). Germline V gives CDR1 MNHEY, CDR2 SMNVEV (reference sequence). The length of the CDR3 is 14 residues. Trimming took 5 bases from V and 5 from J, leaving 16 bases between them. The DNA for the CDR3 is TGTGCCAGCAGTCCACTAGGATATGGCAACGAGCAGTACTTC. Translated, it gives CASSPLGYGNEQYF.

Remarks on this clone: The identical CDR3 is also encoded by other nucleotide sequences in the sample. The chain carries TRBV18 and TRBJ2-3; no clear D gene. CDR1 and CDR2 from the germline V gene are KGHSH and LQKENI. V was shortened by 3 bases and J by 5 bases, with 6 bases between the two germline ends. There are 12 residues in the CDR3. The CDR3 loop is CASSPRKDTQYF. The CDR3 DNA reads TGTGCCAGCTCACCTAGAAAAGATACGCAGTATTTT.

This clone was counted once. The V and J genes are TRBV4-3 and TRBJ2-2; 12 nucleotides align to TRBD2. Per the germline V gene, CDR1 is LGHNA and CDR2 is YSLEER. V was clipped by 6 bases and J by 2 bases; unmatched bases: 1. The CDR3 runs to 15 residues. The CDR3 loop reads CASRLAGGNTGELFF. In DNA, the CDR3 is TGCGCCAGCAGACTAGCGGGAGGCAACACCGGGGAGCTGTTTTTT.

The V and J genes are TRBV5-4 and TRBJ2-1; D possibly corresponds to TRBD2 (6 bases). The CDR3 has 14 amino acids. Trimming shortened V by 4 bases and J by 7 bases, and 15 bases separated the two germline ends. CDR1 is SGHNT and CDR2 is YYREEE in the germline V gene (reference sequence). The CDR3 loop reads CASSPAGPWNEQFF. CDR3 nucleotide sequence: TGTGCCAGCAGCCCAGCGGGCCCATGGAATGAGCAGTTCTTC.

The rearrangement uses TRBV29-1 and TRBJ2-3; 8 nucleotides line up with TRBD2. Looked up from germline, CDR1 is SQVTM and CDR2 is ANQGSEA. CDR3 length: 15 residues. Unmatched junction bases numbered 5, after V lost 3 bases and J lost 0 bases. CDR3 protein: CSVDGLAFSTDTQYF. The CDR3 DNA sequence: TGCAGCGTTGATGGACTAGCATTTAGCACAGATACGCAGTATTTT.

The rearrangement uses TRBV5-6 and TRBJ1-5; no clear D gene. CDR3 length: 14 amino acids. With 3 bases removed from V and 9 bases from J, the gap between germline ends came to 16 bases. Looked up from germline, CDR1 is SGHDT and CDR2 is YYEEEE. In DNA, the CDR3 is TGTGCCAGCAGCTCCAGGAGGCTCCCACGGCCCCAGCATTTT. Protein product: CASSSRRLPRPQHF.

This chain uses TRBV5-3 with TRBJ1-2, with TRBD1 matching over 7 bases. TRBV5-3 is an ORF; its function is uncertain. The J segment lost 8 bases and the V segment lost 6 bases, leaving 16 bases of the junction unmatched. The CDR3 is 15 residues long. This CDR3 is CARTLGVDRAKGYTF. CDR3 in DNA: TGTGCCAGAACCCTCGGGGTAGACAGGGCGAAAGGCTACACCTTC.

Note on this clone: At the DNA level, this CDR3 is encoded by other sequences in the same sample as well. The V gene is TRBV19, the J gene TRBJ2-3; D might be TRBD1 (6 bases). Per the germline V gene, CDR1 is LNHDA and CDR2 is SQIVND (reference sequence). The CDR3 consists of 14 residues. V lost 3 bases to trimming and J lost 3 bases, with 10 bases between them. CDR3 nucleotide sequence: TGTGCCAGTAGTATCAGGGGTCCGACAGATACGCAGTATTTT. Its protein product is CASSIRGPTDTQYF.

This clone was observed once. The chain recombines TRBV5-6 with TRBJ2-2; D is ambiguous. Trimming shortened V by 0 bases and J by 7 bases, and 4 bases separated the two germline ends. The CDR3 runs to 12 residues. The germline CDR1 and CDR2 sequences are SGHDT and YYEEEE. DNA of the CDR3: TGTGCCAGCAGCTTGGATATCGGGGAGCTGTTTTTT. Its translation is CASSLDIGELFF.

The rearrangement joins TRBV28 to TRBJ2-1; TRBD2 matches 12 bases. CDR1 is MDHEN and CDR2 is SYDVKM in the germline V gene. This CDR3 is 14 amino acids long. Trimming took 6 bases from V and 15 from J; bases not matched to a gene: 12. Written as DNA, the CDR3 is TGTGCCAGCAGCAACACCGGGGCTAGCGGGAGGGTGTTCTTC. Translated, it gives CASSNTGASGRVFF. Full variable domain (rest looked up from reference TRBV28 and TRBJ2-1): DVKVTQSSRYLVKRTGEKVFLECVQDMDHENMFWYRQDPGLGLRLIYFSYDVKMKEKGDIPEGYSVSREKKERFSLILESASTNQTSMYLCASSNTGASGRVFFGPGTRLTVL.

The sample holds a few counts of this clone. The same CDR3 arises from other DNA sequences in this sample as well. CDR3 in amino acids: CASSLDAGNTEAFF. The CDR3 DNA sequence: TGCGCCAGCAGCTTGGATGCCGGGAACACTGAAGCTTTCTTT. The rearrangement links TRBV5-1 to TRBJ1-1; D ambiguous. Germline V gene data show CDR1 as SGHRS and CDR2 as YFSETQ. The length of the CDR3 is 14 residues. V lost 0 bases and J lost 1, with 7 bases in between.

The chain has TRBV29-1 and TRBJ2-1; 9 nucleotides match TRBD1. V shed 7 bases and J 6 bases; nucleotides not matched to a gene: 13. The CDR3 has 15 residues. The germline gives CDR1 SQVTM, CDR2 ANQGSEA. The CDR3 nucleotides read TGCAGCGCCACCGACCGGGACAGGGATCGCAATGAGCAGTTCTTC. This sequence encodes CSATDRDRDRNEQFF.

The genes are TRBV9 and TRBJ2-3, with 9 bases aligning to TRBD2. J was trimmed by 2 bases and V by 0 bases; bases with no gene match: 7. The germline gives CDR1 SGDLS, CDR2 YYNGEE. CDR3 length: 17 residues. The CDR3 DNA sequence: TGTGCCAGCAGCGTAGCGAGCGGGAGGACAGTCACAGATACGCAGTATTTT. It encodes CASSVASGRTVTDTQYF.

The genes are TRBV29-1 and TRBJ2-3; D is unresolved. Trimming cost V 5 bases and J 0 bases, with 9 bases left between them. The CDR3 extends over 13 amino acids. Germline values: CDR1 SQVTM, CDR2 ANQGSEA. CDR3 residues: CSVRADSTDTQYF. The CDR3 bases are TGCAGCGTTCGGGCGGACAGCACAGATACGCAGTATTTT.

V gene TRBV29-1 combines with J gene TRBJ1-1; D unclear. Trimming cost V 3 bases and J 1 base, with 15 bases left between them. CDR3 length equals 15 residues. The germline gives CDR1 SQVTM, CDR2 ANQGSEA. The CDR3 loop reads CSVEPPVGPNTEAFF. The DNA of the CDR3 is TGCAGCGTTGAGCCCCCAGTAGGCCCGAACACTGAAGCTTTCTTT.

V is TRBV5-6 and J is TRBJ2-2; D unclear. Germline lookup yields CDR1 SGHDT and CDR2 YYEEEE. V was shortened by 0 bases and J by 3 bases, with 9 bases between the two germline ends. The CDR3 is 15 residues long. The CDR3 DNA is TGTGCCAGCAGCTTGGGCCGAAGCTACACCGGGGAGCTGTTTTTT. It encodes CASSLGRSYTGELFF.

The rearrangement uses TRBV14 and TRBJ1-3; D gene unclear. CDR3 length: 15 residues. Trimming pared 1 base from V and 0 bases from J, leaving 7 bases between. Germline assignment: CDR1 SGHDN and CDR2 FVKESK. The CDR3 sequence is CASSQVSISGNTIYF. CDR3 coding DNA: TGTGCCAGCAGCCAAGTTTCGATCTCTGGAAACACCATATATTTT.

This chain uses TRBV7-2 with TRBJ2-5; D is unclear. The germline V gene has CDR1 SGHTA and CDR2 FQGNSA. Trimming removed 5 bases at V and 4 bases at J, with 20 bases between. This CDR3 region has 16 residues. The CDR3 spells CASSARPNTLGETQYF. For the CDR3, the DNA is TGTGCCAGCAGCGCACGGCCCAATACCCTGGGAGAGACCCAGTACTTC.

The chain uses TRBV5-5 and TRBJ1-3; no clear D gene. The CDR3 spans 14 residues. Germline V gene data show CDR1 as SGHKS and CDR2 as YYEKEE (reference sequence). Trimming shortened V by 4 bases and J by 3 bases, and 11 bases separated the two germline ends. CDR3: CASSVSSHGNTIYF. As DNA, the CDR3 is TGTGCCAGCAGCGTTTCGAGTCATGGAAACACCATATATTTT. Complete variable domain (other parts from reference TRBV5-5 and TRBJ1-3): DAGVTQSPTHLIKTRGQQVTLRCSPISGHKSVSWYQQVLGQGPQFIFQYYEKEERGRGNFPDRFSARQFPNYSSELNVNALLLGDSALYLCASSVSSHGNTIYFGEGSWLTVV.

With respect to this clone: The same CDR3 is also encoded by other DNA sequences in this sample. The rearrangement uses TRBV9 and TRBJ2-2; 9 bases align to TRBD1. Germline V gene data show CDR1 as SGDLS and CDR2 as YYNGEE. The CDR3 loop spans 17 amino acids. After removal of 0 bases from V and 1 base from J, the junction contained 4 bases not matched to a gene. The CDR3 DNA is TGTGCCAGCAGCGTAGGGCCGGGACAGGGGAACACCGGGGAGCTGTTTTTT. Its translation: CASSVGPGQGNTGELFF. The complete variable domain, with remaining parts taken from reference TRBV9 and TRBJ2-2, reads DSGVTQTPKHLITATGQRVTLRCSPRSGDLSVYWYQQSLDQGLQFLIQYYNGEERAKGNILERFSAQQFPDLHSELNLSSLELGDSALYFCASSVGPGQGNTGELFFGEGSRLTVL.